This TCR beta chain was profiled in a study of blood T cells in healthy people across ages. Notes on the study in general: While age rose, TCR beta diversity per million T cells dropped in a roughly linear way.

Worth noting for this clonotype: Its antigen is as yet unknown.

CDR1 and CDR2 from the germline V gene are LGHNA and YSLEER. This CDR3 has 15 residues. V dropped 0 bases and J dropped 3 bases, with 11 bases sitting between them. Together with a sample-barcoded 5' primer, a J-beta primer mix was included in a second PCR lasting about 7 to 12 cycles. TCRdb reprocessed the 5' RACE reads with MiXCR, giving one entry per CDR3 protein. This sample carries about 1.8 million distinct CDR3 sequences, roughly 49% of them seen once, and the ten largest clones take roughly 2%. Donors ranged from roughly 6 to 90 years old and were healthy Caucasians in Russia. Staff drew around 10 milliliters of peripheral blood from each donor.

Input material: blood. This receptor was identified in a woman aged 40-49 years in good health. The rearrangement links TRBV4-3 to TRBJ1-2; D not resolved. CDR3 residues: CASSQDRSGYYGYTF. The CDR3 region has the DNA TGCGCCAGCAGCCAAGATAGGAGTGGGTACTATGGCTACACCTTC.